What follows are 17 T cell receptor beta chains derived from one specimen sequenced in a study of vaccination effects on CD4 cells after COVID-19. Ahead of sequencing, the ViraFEST assay grew antigen-specific CD4+ T cells using viral peptide pools. Culture lasted under 13 days before CD4+ T cell isolation. Vaccine recipients, nucleocapsid antibody negative, had no prior SARS-CoV-2 infection. Measured with immunoSEQ multiplex PCR; TCRdb has only the in-frame clones, and not every one. The table has around 45,000 clones, roughly four fifths seen once; the top ten hold approximately 10%. Their cognate antigens are unknown. Sample: CD4+ T cells from PBMCs cultured with SARS-CoV-2 spike peptides, taken before COVID-19 vaccination. The receptors originated from a human donor who received a COVID-19 vaccine.

This sequence joins TRBV5-5 and TRBJ2-5; D is undetermined. The CDR3 length is 14 residues. The germline gives CDR1 SGHKS, CDR2 YYEKEE (reference sequence). Trimming removed 0 bases from V and 0 bases from J, with 6 bases in between. The CDR3 DNA reads TGTGCCAGCAGCTTGGCTTCGTACCAAGAGACCCAGTACTTC. Amino acids: CASSLASYQETQYF.

V is TRBV19 and J is TRBJ2-5; D is uncertain. V was clipped by 2 bases and J by 5 bases, with 6 bases between them. CDR3 length: 12 amino acids. Germline lookup yields CDR1 LNHDA and CDR2 SQIVND (reference sequence). CDR3 residues: CASSIFGETQYF. The CDR3 region has the DNA TGTGCCAGTAGTATATTTGGGGAGACCCAGTACTTC.

The chain is built from TRBV27 and TRBJ2-3; the D call may be TRBD1 or TRBD2 (5 bases each). V dropped 7 bases and J dropped 1 base, with 27 bases sitting between them. The CDR3 has 19 residues. Germline V CDR1 and CDR2: MNHEY, SMNVEV (reference sequence). CDR3 DNA: TGTGCCAGCACCCTAGGGGACGGAACAGTGCCCCGACGCACAGATACGCAGTATTTT. Its protein is CASTLGDGTVPRRTDTQYF.

The chain has TRBV6-1 and TRBJ1-3; D is perhaps TRBD1 (5 bases). Germline V CDR1 and CDR2: MNHNS, SASEGT. Trimming took off 2 bases at V and 4 bases at J, with 15 bases between the two ends. The CDR3 has 16 amino acids. CDR3 residues: CASSEYDRGPGNTIYF. DNA for the CDR3: TGTGCCAGCAGTGAATACGATAGGGGCCCGGGAAACACCATATATTTT.

The rearrangement joins TRBV18 to TRBJ1-5; TRBD1 is a possible D gene (5 bases). V was trimmed by 1 base and J by 6 bases, leaving 16 bases between them. Germline V CDR1 and CDR2: KGHSH, LQKENI. CDR3 length: 16 residues. This CDR3 is CASSPRGTIATQPQHF. Written as DNA, the CDR3 is TGTGCCAGCTCACCACGGGGGACTATAGCAACTCAGCCCCAGCATTTT.

V usage is TRBV7-2 and J usage is TRBJ2-5; 10 nucleotides agree with TRBD2. CDR1 and CDR2 (germline): SGHTA, FQGNSA. The CDR3 covers 16 residues. Trimming cost V 1 base and J 6 bases; bases outside gene matches: 8. CDR3: CASSLVPGLASQTQYF. For the CDR3, the DNA is TGTGCCAGCAGCTTAGTACCGGGACTAGCGAGCCAGACCCAGTACTTC.

This clone was observed a few times. V is TRBV2 and J is TRBJ2-2; no definite D call. Looked up from germline, CDR1 is SNHLY and CDR2 is FYNNEI. The V end was cut by 7 bases, the J end by 2 bases, with 11 bases between. The CDR3 is 14 residues long. The CDR3 loop reads CASNSLRNTGELFF. CDR3 bases: TGTGCCAGCAACTCCCTCCGAAACACCGGGGAGCTGTTTTTT.

This clone is a singleton in its sample. J is TRBJ1-2 and V is TRBV7-9; weak D call: TRBD1 (5 bases). The ends were cut back, 5 bases at V and 3 bases at J, with 13 bases in the middle. The CDR3 consists of 14 residues. Per germline, CDR1 SEHNR and CDR2 FQNEAQ (reference sequence). The chain's CDR3 is CASSLLDKYYGYTF. In DNA, the CDR3 is TGTGCCAGCAGCCTCCTGGACAAGTACTATGGCTACACCTTC. The full variable domain, its missing parts supplied by reference TRBV7-9 and TRBJ1-2, is DTGVSQNPRHKITKRGQNVTFRCDPISEHNRLYWYRQTLGQGPEFLTYFQNEAQLEKSRLLSDRFSAERPKGSFSTLEIQRTEQGDSAMYLCASSLLDKYYGYTFGSGTRLTVV.

This clone was seen a handful of times. The chain recombines TRBV27 with TRBJ1-6, with no clear D. Germline CDR1 and CDR2: MNHEY and SMNVEV (reference sequence). The CDR3 extends over 12 amino acids. Trimming took off 5 bases at V and 9 bases at J, with 8 bases between the two ends. CDR3 sequence: CASSDLGSPLHF. DNA for the CDR3: TGTGCCAGCAGTGACCTCGGTTCACCCCTCCACTTT.

The rearrangement uses TRBV7-2 and TRBJ2-3; no clear D gene. Germline V CDR1 and CDR2: SGHTA, FQGNSA. Trimming stripped 5 bases from V and 5 bases from J, with 14 bases between. The CDR3 extends over 14 amino acids. CDR3 in DNA: TGTGCCAGCAGCCCCTTTAGGGCTGTAGATACGCAGTATTTT. This encodes CASSPFRAVDTQYF.

The chain is built from TRBV4-1 and TRBJ2-5; the match to TRBD1 covers 8 bases. The ends lost 3 bases at V and 1 base at J; junction bases unmatched: 16. The CDR3 consists of 19 residues. Germline CDR1 is MGHRA and CDR2 is YSYEKL. CDR3 amino acids: CASSHGTTRQGKGQETQYF. CDR3 sequence (DNA): TGCGCCAGCAGCCACGGAACAACGCGACAGGGGAAGGGCCAAGAGACCCAGTACTTC.

The chain combines TRBV4-1 with TRBJ2-5; TRBD2 matches at 11 bases. V was pared by 4 bases and J by 5 bases, with 9 bases of the junction left unmatched. The CDR3 runs to 16 residues. The germline V gene encodes CDR1 MGHRA and CDR2 YSYEKL. For the CDR3, the DNA is TGCGCCAGCAGCCGCCTAACTAGCGGGGGTGGGGAGACCCAGTACTTC. It codes for CASSRLTSGGGETQYF.

V and J are TRBV18 and TRBJ2-1; the match to TRBD2 covers 15 bases. J was trimmed by 7 bases and V by 2 bases; bases with no gene match: 6. Germline V gene lookup returns CDR1 KGHSH and CDR2 LQKENI. CDR3 length: 17 residues. CDR3 residues: CASSPGLAGGLTNEQFF. In DNA, the CDR3 is TGTGCCAGCTCACCAGGACTAGCGGGGGGGCTCACAAATGAGCAGTTCTTC. The whole variable domain, remainder taken from reference TRBV18 and TRBJ2-1, is NAGVMQNPRHLVRRRGQEARLRCSPMKGHSHVYWYRQLPEEGLKFMVYLQKENIIDESGMPKERFSAEFPKEGPSILRIQQVVRGDSAAYFCASSPGLAGGLTNEQFFGPGTRLTVL.

V is TRBV24-1 and J is TRBJ2-3; perhaps TRBD1 as D (6 bases). The CDR3 runs 18 residues. V was shortened by 4 bases and J by 7 bases, with 26 bases between the two germline ends. Germline assignment: CDR1 KGHDR and CDR2 SFDVKD. CDR3 region: CATSEKSLAGTISNTQYF. The DNA for the CDR3 is TGTGCCACCAGTGAAAAGTCCCTGGCAGGGACAATCTCAAATACGCAGTATTTT.

This sequence joins TRBV6-5 and TRBJ2-5; 7 nucleotides agree with TRBD2. V was pared by 4 bases and J by 7 bases, with 12 bases of the junction left unmatched. CDR1 MNHEY and CDR2 SVGAGI come from the germline V gene. This CDR3 has 15 amino acids. The CDR3 protein is CASSLRETSSRTQYF. The CDR3 region has the DNA TGTGCCAGCAGTTTACGGGAGACTAGCTCCAGGACCCAGTACTTC.

The chain has TRBV5-1 and TRBJ2-7; TRBD1 agrees at 8 bases. V lost 4 bases, J lost 9 bases, and 9 bases stayed unmatched. This CDR3 region has 13 residues. Germline loops: CDR1 SGHRS, CDR2 YFSETQ. Here the CDR3 reads CASSPPDRVWQYV. Here the CDR3 DNA reads TGCGCCAGCAGCCCACCGGACAGGGTCTGGCAGTACGTC.

This clone was counted between two and nine times. For the CDR3, the DNA is TGTGCCAGCAGCCCCATGGGGTACCAAGAGACCCAGTACTTC. Its protein product is CASSPMGYQETQYF. V and J are TRBV5-6 and TRBJ2-5, with D unresolved. Trimming pared 4 bases from V and 0 bases from J, leaving 10 bases between. Germline V gives CDR1 SGHDT, CDR2 YYEEEE. The CDR3 contains 14 residues.